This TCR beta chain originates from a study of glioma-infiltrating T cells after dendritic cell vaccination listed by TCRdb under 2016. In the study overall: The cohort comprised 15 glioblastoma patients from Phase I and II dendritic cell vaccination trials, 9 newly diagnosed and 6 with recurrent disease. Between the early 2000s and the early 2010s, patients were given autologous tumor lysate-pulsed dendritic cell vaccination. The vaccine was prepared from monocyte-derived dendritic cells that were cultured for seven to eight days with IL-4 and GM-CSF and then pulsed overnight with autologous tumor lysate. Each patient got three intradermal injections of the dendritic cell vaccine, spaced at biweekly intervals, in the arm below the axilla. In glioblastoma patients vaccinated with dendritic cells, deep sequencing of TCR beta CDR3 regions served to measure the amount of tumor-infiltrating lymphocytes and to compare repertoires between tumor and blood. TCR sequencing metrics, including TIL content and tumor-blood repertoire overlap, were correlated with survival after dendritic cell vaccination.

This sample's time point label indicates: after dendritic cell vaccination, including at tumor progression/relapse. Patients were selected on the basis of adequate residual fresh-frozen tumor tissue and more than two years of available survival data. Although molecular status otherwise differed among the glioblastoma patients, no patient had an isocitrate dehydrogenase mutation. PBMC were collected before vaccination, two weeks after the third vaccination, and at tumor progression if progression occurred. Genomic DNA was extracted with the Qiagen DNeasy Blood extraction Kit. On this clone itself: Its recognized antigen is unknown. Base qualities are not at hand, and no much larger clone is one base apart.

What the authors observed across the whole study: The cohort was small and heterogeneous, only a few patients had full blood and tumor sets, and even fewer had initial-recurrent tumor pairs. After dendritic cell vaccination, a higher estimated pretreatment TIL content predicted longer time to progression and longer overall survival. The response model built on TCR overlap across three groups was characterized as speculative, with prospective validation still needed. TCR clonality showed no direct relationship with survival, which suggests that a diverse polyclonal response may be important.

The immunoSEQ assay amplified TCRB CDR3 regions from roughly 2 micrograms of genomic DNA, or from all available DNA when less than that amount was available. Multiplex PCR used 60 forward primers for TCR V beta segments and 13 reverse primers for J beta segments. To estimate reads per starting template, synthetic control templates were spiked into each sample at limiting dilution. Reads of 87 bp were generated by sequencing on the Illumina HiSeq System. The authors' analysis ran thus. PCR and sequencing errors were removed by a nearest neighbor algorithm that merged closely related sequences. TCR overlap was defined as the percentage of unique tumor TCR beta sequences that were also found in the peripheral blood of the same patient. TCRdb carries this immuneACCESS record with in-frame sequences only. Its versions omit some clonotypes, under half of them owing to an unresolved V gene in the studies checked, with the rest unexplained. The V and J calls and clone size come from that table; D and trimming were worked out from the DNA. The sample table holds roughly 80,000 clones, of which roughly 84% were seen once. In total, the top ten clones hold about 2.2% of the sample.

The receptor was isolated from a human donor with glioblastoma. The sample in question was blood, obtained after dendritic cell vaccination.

This receptor has the CDR3 CASSKERTGRSYNSPLHF. The nucleotide sequence is given as TGTGCCAGCAGCAAAGAGAGGACAGGGAGGTCCTATAATTCACCCCTCCACTTT. The rearranged chain carries TRBV21-1 and TRBJ1-6; TRBD1, the table's D call, lacks a check against the DNA. TRBV21-1 is a recognized pseudogene. The CDR3 covers 18 residues, taking in both the cysteine and the phenylalanine. This entry keeps only the CDR3 DNA: 54 bases, framed from base 1.